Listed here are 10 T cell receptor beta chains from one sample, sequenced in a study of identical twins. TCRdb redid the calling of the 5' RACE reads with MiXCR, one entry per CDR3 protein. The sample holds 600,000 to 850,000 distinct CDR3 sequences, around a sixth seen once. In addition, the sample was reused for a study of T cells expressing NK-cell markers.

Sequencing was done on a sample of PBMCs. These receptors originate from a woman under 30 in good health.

The CDR3 is CASSDGTPGYEQYF. The CDR3 DNA follows: TGTGCCAGCAGTGACGGGACCCCAGGTTACGAGCAGTACTTC. The chain employs TRBV3-1 and TRBJ2-7, with D tentatively TRBD1 or TRBD2 (5 bases each). V was trimmed by 6 bases and J by 4 bases, leaving 16 bases between them. Germline-derived CDR1 and CDR2 are LGHDT and YNNKEL (reference sequence). This CDR3 spans 14 amino acids.

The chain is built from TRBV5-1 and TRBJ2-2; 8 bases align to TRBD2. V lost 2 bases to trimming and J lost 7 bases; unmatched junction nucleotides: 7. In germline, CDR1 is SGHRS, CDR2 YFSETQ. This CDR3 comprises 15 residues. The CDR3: CASSLYSGKGGELFF. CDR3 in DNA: TGCGCCAGCAGCTTATATAGCGGGAAAGGCGGGGAGCTGTTTTTT.

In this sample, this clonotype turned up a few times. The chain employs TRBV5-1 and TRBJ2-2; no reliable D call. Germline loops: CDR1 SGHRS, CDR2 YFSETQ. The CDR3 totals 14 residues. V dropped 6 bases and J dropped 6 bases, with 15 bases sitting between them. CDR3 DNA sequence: TGCGCCAGCATGCAGGCCCTCCGCGCCGGGGAGCTGTTTTTT. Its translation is CASMQALRAGELFF.

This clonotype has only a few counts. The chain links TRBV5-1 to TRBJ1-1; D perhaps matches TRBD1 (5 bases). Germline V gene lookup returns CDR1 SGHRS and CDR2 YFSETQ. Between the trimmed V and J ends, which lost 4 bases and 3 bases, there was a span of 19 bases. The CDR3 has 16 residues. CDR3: CASSLLRDLRHTEAFF. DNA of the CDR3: TGCGCCAGCAGCCTCTTGAGGGACTTAAGGCACACTGAAGCTTTCTTT.

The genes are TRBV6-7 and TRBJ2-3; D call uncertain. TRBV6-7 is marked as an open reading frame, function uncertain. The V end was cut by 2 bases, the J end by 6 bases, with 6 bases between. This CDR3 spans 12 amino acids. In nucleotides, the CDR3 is TGTGCCAGCAGTTACGCCGATGATACGCAGTATTTT. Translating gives CASSYADDTQYF.

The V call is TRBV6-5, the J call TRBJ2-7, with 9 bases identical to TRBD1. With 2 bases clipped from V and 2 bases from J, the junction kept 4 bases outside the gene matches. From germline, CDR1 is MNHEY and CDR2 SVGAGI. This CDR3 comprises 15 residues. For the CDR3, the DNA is TGTGCCAGCAGTTACGAGACAGGGGGTCCCTACGAGCAGTACTTC. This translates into CASSYETGGPYEQYF.

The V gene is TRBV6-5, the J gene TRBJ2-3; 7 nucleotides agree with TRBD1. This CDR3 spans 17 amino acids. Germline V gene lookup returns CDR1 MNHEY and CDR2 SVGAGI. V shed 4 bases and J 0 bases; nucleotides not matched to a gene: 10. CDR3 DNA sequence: TGTGCCAGCAGTTCGTGGCCCGACAGGGCGAGCACAGATACGCAGTATTTT. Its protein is CASSSWPDRASTDTQYF.

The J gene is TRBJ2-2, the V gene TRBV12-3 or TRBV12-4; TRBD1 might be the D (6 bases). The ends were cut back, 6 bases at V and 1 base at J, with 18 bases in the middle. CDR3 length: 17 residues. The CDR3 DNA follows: TGTGCCAGCAGACCCGGACCAGGACAGATGAACACCGGGGAGCTGTTTTTT. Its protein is CASRPGPGQMNTGELFF.

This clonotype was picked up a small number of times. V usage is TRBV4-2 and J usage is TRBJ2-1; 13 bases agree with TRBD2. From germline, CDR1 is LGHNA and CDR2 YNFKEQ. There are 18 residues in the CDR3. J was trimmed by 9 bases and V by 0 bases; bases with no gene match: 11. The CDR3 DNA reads TGTGCCAGCAGCCAAGAGCCGACTAGCGGGGGGTCGTTACTTGAGCAGTTCTTC. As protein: CASSQEPTSGGSLLEQFF.

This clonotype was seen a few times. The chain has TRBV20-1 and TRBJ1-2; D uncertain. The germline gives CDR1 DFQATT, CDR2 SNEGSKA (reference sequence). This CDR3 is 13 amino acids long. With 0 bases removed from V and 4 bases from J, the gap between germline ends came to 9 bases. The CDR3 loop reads CSARDSGSYGYTF. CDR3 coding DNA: TGCAGTGCTAGAGATTCCGGGAGCTATGGCTACACCTTC.